What follows is one T cell receptor (beta chain) and its context. This sample was taken from a study of T cell responses to AZD1222 COVID-19 vaccine. Germline lookup yields CDR1 SGHVS and CDR2 FQNEAQ. The CDR3 has 15 amino acids. Trimming left V 0 bases short and J 6 bases short, with 12 bases between. Generated by immunoSEQ multiplex PCR, the TCRdb table keeps only in-frame clones and is missing some. The data contain 90,000 to 110,000 clones, 87% of them singletons. The material sequenced was peripheral blood, taken on day 0 of AZD1222 vaccination. The chain couples TRBV7-8 to TRBJ1-5, with D possibly being TRBD1 (5 bases). The receptor's source is an adult in good health. This CDR3 is CASSLARRQRQPQHF. In DNA form, the CDR3 reads TGTGCCAGCAGCTTAGCGAGGAGACAGCGTCAGCCCCAGCATTTT.